This T cell receptor beta chain was captured by sequencing in a study of cytomegalovirus exposure and HLA in healthy donors. Study-level points and caveats: A later analysis associated 16,951 TCR beta sequences with HLA alleles at a 0.05 false discovery rate.

The donors (healthy individuals) were bone marrow donors. The count of this clone is one. Its target is unknown. 60 Vbeta and 13 Jbeta primers were used in PCR. The authors' processing: An analysis performed later counted about 80 million unique TCR beta chains (roughly 11 million of them shared). Data came from immunoSEQ multiplex PCR; TCRdb stores just in-frame clones and leaves some out. V and J calls and clone size are given by that table; D and trimming were obtained from the DNA. The sample shows 70,000 to 95,000 clones, less than 65% of them seen only once. Sequences were obtained from PBMCs. This clonotype was obtained from a woman under 40 in good health and CMV-seropositive.

The CDR3: CASSLLAGGSYNEQFF. The DNA for the CDR3 is TGTGCCAGCAGCTTACTAGCGGGGGGCAGCTACAATGAGCAGTTCTTC. The V and J genes are TRBV7-9 and TRBJ2-1; 11 positions agree with TRBD2. V dropped 2 bases and J dropped 3; count of bases not matched to a gene: 3. Germline V CDR1 and CDR2: SEHNR, FQNEAQ (reference sequence). CDR3 length: 16 residues.